This is a list of T cell receptor beta chains from one sample in a study of CD8 T cell repertoires and HIV-1 epitope variants. Using immunoSEQ multiplex PCR, the repertoire was profiled, and TCRdb retains in-frame clones only, with some absent. The data show 90,000 or so clones, over 70% seen once. What was sequenced was uncultured baseline CD8+ T cells from peripheral blood mononuclear cells (PBMCs). Every receptor here comes from a male donor with HIV. Each CDR3 is given with its conserved first and last residue. Fields, in order: D gene, clone size, V gene, J gene, CDR3 DNA, CDR3 protein. D genes are given only for firm matches. Part of the rows lack a size; the others show once, few, many or a class for expanded clones.

D: .; size: .; V: TRBV18; J: TRBJ1-3; DNA: TGTGCCAGCTCACCTGGGGACGGGAGCTCTGGAAACACCATATATTTT; CDR3: CASSPGDGSSGNTIYF
D: .; size: .; V: TRBV7-3; J: TRBJ2-5; DNA: TGTGCCAGCAGCCCCGGGGGCCAAGAGACCCAGTACTTC; CDR3: CASSPGGQETQYF
D: .; size: .; V: TRBV28; J: TRBJ2-7; DNA: TGTGCCAGCAGTTCCCCGGCCCGAGGGGCCAAGCAGTACTTC; CDR3: CASSSPARGAKQYF
D: .; size: .; V: TRBV18; J: TRBJ1-4; DNA: TGTGCCAGCTCACCGGATCTAGGGTTCGGGGAAAAACTGTTTTTT; CDR3: CASSPDLGFGEKLFF
D: .; size: .; V: TRBV4-2; J: TRBJ2-5; DNA: TGTGCCAGCAGCCAAAACGCTCCAGGGGGGGGGTCGGAGACCCAGTACTTC; CDR3: CASSQNAPGGGSETQYF
D: TRBD2; size: few; V: TRBV14; J: TRBJ2-1; DNA: TGTGCCAGCAGCTCGGGACTAGCGGGGGGGCCGCGGGGAAATGAGCAGTTCTTC; CDR3: CASSSGLAGGPRGNEQFF
D: .; size: .; V: TRBV30; J: TRBJ2-2; DNA: TGTGCCTGGATCCAGACCGGGACTGCCAACACCGGGGAGCTGTTTTTT; CDR3: CAWIQTGTANTGELFF
D: TRBD2; size: .; V: TRBV6-1; J: TRBJ2-1; DNA: TGTGCCAGCAGTGACCTCGCGGGAGCGGGCAATGAGCAGTTCTTC; CDR3: CASSDLAGAGNEQFF
D: TRBD2; size: .; V: TRBV5-1; J: TRBJ2-5; DNA: TGCGCCAGCAGCACTATGACTAGCGGGCCCGAGACCCAGTACTTC; CDR3: CASSTMTSGPETQYF
D: TRBD1; size: once; V: TRBV28; J: TRBJ2-6; DNA: TGTGCCAGCAGCCGCCGGACAGGGGCGGCTGGGGCCAACGTCCTGACTTTC; CDR3: CASSRRTGAAGANVLTF
D: TRBD1; size: .; V: TRBV7-2; J: TRBJ1-2; DNA: TGTGCCAGCAGCATCACCGGGACAGGGCTCTATGGCTACACCTTC; CDR3: CASSITGTGLYGYTF
D: .; size: .; V: TRBV5-1; J: TRBJ1-1; DNA: TGCGCCAGCAGCTCGACCCCTTGGGCCACTGAAGCTTTCTTT; CDR3: CASSSTPWATEAFF
D: TRBD1; size: .; V: TRBV15; J: TRBJ1-5; DNA: TGTGCCACCAGCAGAGACCATTCCGGGACAGGTAATCAGCCCCAGCATTTT; CDR3: CATSRDHSGTGNQPQHF
D: .; size: few; V: TRBV6-5; J: TRBJ1-2; DNA: TGTGCCAGCAGTGGGGGCGAGCAGAGTGGCTACACCTTC; CDR3: CASSGGEQSGYTF
D: .; size: few; V: TRBV28; J: TRBJ2-6; DNA: TGTGCCAGCACTGGGGCCAACGTCCTGACTTTC; CDR3: CASTGANVLTF
D: .; size: once; V: TRBV19; J: TRBJ1-1; DNA: TGTGCCAGTAGTGAGCGGACAGCCATGAACACTGAAGCTTTCTTT; CDR3: CASSERTAMNTEAFF
D: TRBD2; size: few; V: TRBV29-1; J: TRBJ2-3; DNA: TGCAGCGAATTGCCCCCGACTAGCGGGGGGGCAGATACGCAGTATTTT; CDR3: CSELPPTSGGADTQYF
D: TRBD1; size: .; V: TRBV6-5; J: TRBJ1-6; DNA: TGTGCCAGCAGTTGGTACAGGGGCTCCTATAATTCACCCCTCCACTTT; CDR3: CASSWYRGSYNSPLHF
D: .; size: .; V: TRBV2; J: TRBJ2-7; DNA: TGTGCCAGCAGTGAAGCAACGAGGGGCGAGCAGTACTTC; CDR3: CASSEATRGEQYF
D: TRBD2; size: few; V: TRBV28; J: TRBJ2-7; DNA: TGTGCCAGCAGCCCTCCTAGCGGGAGGGGGTACGAGCAGTACTTC; CDR3: CASSPPSGRGYEQYF
D: TRBD1; size: few; V: TRBV12-5; J: TRBJ2-1; DNA: TGTGCTAGTGGCCCCGACAGGGTCAATGAGCAGTTCTTC; CDR3: CASGPDRVNEQFF
D: TRBD2; size: .; V: TRBV4-3; J: TRBJ2-1; DNA: TGCGCCAGCAGCCAAGGACTAGCGGGGTCGAGGGAGCAGTTCTTC; CDR3: CASSQGLAGSREQFF
D: .; size: .; V: TRBV18; J: TRBJ2-5; DNA: TGTGCCAGCTCACCAAATCCCCCTAGTTCGGAGACCCAGTACTTC; CDR3: CASSPNPPSSETQYF
D: TRBD1; size: .; V: TRBV6-6; J: TRBJ1-2; DNA: TGTGCCAGCAGTTACTCAGACAGGGGAAGCTATGGCTACACCTTC; CDR3: CASSYSDRGSYGYTF
D: .; size: .; V: TRBV28; J: TRBJ1-1; DNA: TGTGCCAGCATGGACATTCTTATGAACACTGAAGCTTTCTTT; CDR3: CASMDILMNTEAFF
D: TRBD2; size: .; V: TRBV4-2; J: TRBJ2-7; DNA: TGTGCCAGCAGGCGGACTAGCGGAGCCTACGAGCAGTACTTC; CDR3: CASRRTSGAYEQYF
D: TRBD2; size: .; V: TRBV23-1; J: TRBJ2-7; DNA: TGCGCCAGCAGTCAATCGACCAGCGGGGAAAGCGTTTCAATCAGGTTGGAGCAGTACTTC; CDR3: CASSQSTSGESVSIRLEQYF
D: .; size: .; V: TRBV2; J: TRBJ2-7; DNA: TGTGCCAGCAGGTACCGGGACTCTCACTCCTACGAGCAGTACTTC; CDR3: CASRYRDSHSYEQYF
D: .; size: .; V: TRBV19; J: TRBJ1-5; DNA: TGTGCCAGTAGTAAGAAGGGAGCTCAGCCCCAGCATTTT; CDR3: CASSKKGAQPQHF
D: TRBD2; size: few; V: TRBV27; J: TRBJ2-5; DNA: TGTGCCAGCAATCGAGCGGGAGAAGAGACCCAGTACTTC; CDR3: CASNRAGEETQYF
D: TRBD1; size: .; V: TRBV19; J: TRBJ2-7; DNA: TGTGCCAGTAGTAACCCCGGGATTCCGGGACAGGGAGCGGGCGAGCAGTACTTC; CDR3: CASSNPGIPGQGAGEQYF
D: .; size: .; V: TRBV7-6; J: TRBJ2-7; DNA: TGTGCCAGCAGCTTAGCTTCGGCCGGGGAGCAGTACTTC; CDR3: CASSLASAGEQYF
D: TRBD1; size: .; V: TRBV6-1; J: TRBJ1-5; DNA: TGTGCCAGCAACTACAGGGGAGGCAGCAATCAGCCCCAGCATTTT; CDR3: CASNYRGGSNQPQHF
D: TRBD2; size: .; V: TRBV7-2; J: TRBJ2-7; DNA: TGTGCCAGCAGCTTAGCTGTGCCGGGACTAGCGGGCGGAGCCTCCTACGAGCAGTACTTC; CDR3: CASSLAVPGLAGGASYEQYF
D: TRBD1; size: .; V: TRBV27; J: TRBJ2-1; DNA: TGTGCCAGCAGTTTATCTCCCACAGGGGGCTACAATGAGCAGTTCTTC; CDR3: CASSLSPTGGYNEQFF
D: .; size: .; V: TRBV15; J: TRBJ2-7; DNA: TGTGCCACCAGCAGAGAGGGCGGATTCTACGAGCAGTACTTC; CDR3: CATSREGGFYEQYF
D: .; size: .; V: TRBV19; J: TRBJ2-7; DNA: TGTGCCAGTAGAGTGGGGAAAGACTACGAGCAGTACTTC; CDR3: CASRVGKDYEQYF
D: TRBD1; size: .; V: TRBV28; J: TRBJ2-5; DNA: TGTGCCAGCAGTTTACCAACGACAGGGATCCAAGAGACCCAGTACTTC; CDR3: CASSLPTTGIQETQYF
D: .; size: few; V: TRBV5-6; J: TRBJ2-2; DNA: TGTGCCAGCAGCTTGGGACCGGCGAGCACCGGGGAGCTGTTTTTT; CDR3: CASSLGPASTGELFF
D: TRBD2; size: .; V: TRBV10-2; J: TRBJ2-7; DNA: TGCGCCAGCACTCTACTAGCGGGGAGCTACGAGCAGTACTTC; CDR3: CASTLLAGSYEQYF
D: .; size: .; V: TRBV28; J: TRBJ2-2; DNA: TGTGCCAGCAGTTTAGGTAACACCGGGGAGCTGTTTTTT; CDR3: CASSLGNTGELFF
D: .; size: .; V: TRBV29-1; J: TRBJ2-6; DNA: TGCAGCGTTGGGGGAAGGGGCCGGTCTGGGGCCAACGTCCTGACTTTC; CDR3: CSVGGRGRSGANVLTF
D: .; size: .; V: TRBV6-5; J: TRBJ1-5; DNA: TGTGCCAGCAGTTACTCTCAGGGGCCCCAGCATTTT; CDR3: CASSYSQGPQHF
D: .; size: .; V: TRBV7-9; J: TRBJ1-1; DNA: TGTGCCAGCAGACCCGGACAGTACACTGAAGCTTTCTTT; CDR3: CASRPGQYTEAFF
D: TRBD1; size: .; V: TRBV27; J: TRBJ1-1; DNA: TGTGCCAGCAGTTTGTTGGGACAGGGTGTGGTTGCTTTCTTT; CDR3: CASSLLGQGVVAFF
D: TRBD1; size: .; V: TRBV29-1; J: TRBJ2-2; DNA: TGCAGCGTCAGTCGACAGGGCGCGAACACCGGGGAGCTGTTTTTT; CDR3: CSVSRQGANTGELFF
D: .; size: .; V: TRBV7-9; J: TRBJ2-1; DNA: TGTGCCAGCAGCTCCTTCGACAGAGTAACCTACAATGAGCAGTTCTTC; CDR3: CASSSFDRVTYNEQFF
D: .; size: .; V: TRBV19; J: TRBJ1-2; DNA: TGTGCCACCCATTATCCGGGGCGGGGAATTGGCTACACCTTC; CDR3: CATHYPGRGIGYTF
D: .; size: .; V: TRBV4-2; J: TRBJ1-1; DNA: TGTGCCAGCAGCCAAGGGGCCCTAACAAACACTGAAGCTTTCTTT; CDR3: CASSQGALTNTEAFF
D: .; size: .; V: TRBV29-1; J: TRBJ1-1; DNA: TGCAGCGTTGAAGCCGGGCGAGGCACTGAAGCTTTCTTT; CDR3: CSVEAGRGTEAFF
D: .; size: .; V: TRBV11-3; J: TRBJ2-7; DNA: TGTGCCAGCAGCTTAGAAGGAGGGAACGAGCAGTACTTC; CDR3: CASSLEGGNEQYF
D: .; size: .; V: TRBV10-3; J: TRBJ2-3; DNA: TGTGCCATCAGCCTCACCTCAGGGGTTGGCACAGATACGCAGTATTTT; CDR3: CAISLTSGVGTDTQYF
D: .; size: .; V: TRBV5-1; J: TRBJ2-1; DNA: TGCGCCAGCAGCTTGGGGGTCGCAGGGTCTGTTGAGCAGTTCTTC; CDR3: CASSLGVAGSVEQFF
D: .; size: .; V: TRBV27; J: TRBJ2-7; DNA: TGTGCCAGCAGTTCTGGAGGAGGGAGCTCCTACGAGCAGTACTTC; CDR3: CASSSGGGSSYEQYF
D: .; size: .; V: TRBV30; J: TRBJ1-2; DNA: TGTGCCTGGGGCAACTATGGCTACACCTTC; CDR3: CAWGNYGYTF